This T cell receptor (beta chain) derives from a study of identical twins. Looked up from germline, CDR1 is DFQATT and CDR2 is SNEGSKA (reference sequence). The V end was cut by 1 base, the J end by 1 base, with 10 bases between. This CDR3 contains 14 residues. Each CDR3 protein gets one entry after TCRdb re-called the 5' RACE reads with MiXCR. The data hold 700,000 or so distinct CDR3 sequences, with 8.5% to 9.5% observed a single time. These same data were also listed under a study on yellow fever vaccine responses in identical twins.

The sequence derives from a woman between 18 and 30 years old in good health. The source material was PBMCs. The chain couples TRBV20-1 to TRBJ2-5; the D is unclear. The CDR3, as DNA: TGCAGTGCTAGAGCGAGCGTAGGCCAAGAGACCCAGTACTTC. Amino acids: CSARASVGQETQYF.